These 23 T cell receptor beta chains share one sample of origin, sequenced in a study of Ad26.COV2.S vaccination and SARS-CoV-2 variants. The data were produced by immunoSEQ multiplex PCR, yet TCRdb's version contains in-frame clones alone and is incomplete. The profile shows some 180,000 clones, approximately 90% of them singletons. The material sequenced was peripheral blood, taken after recovery from COVID-19. The receptors shown here come from a human donor who had recovered from COVID-19.

The chain uses TRBV5-5 and TRBJ2-5, with D perhaps given as TRBD1 or TRBD2 (5 bases each). The CDR3 is 13 residues long. V lost 6 bases to trimming and J lost 3 bases, with 12 bases between them. Germline assignment: CDR1 SGHKS and CDR2 YYEKEE (reference sequence). For the CDR3, the DNA is TGTGCCAGCACCCGGGGCAGGGAAGAGACCCAGTACTTC. It encodes CASTRGREETQYF.

This CDR3 is CSVVLAGIYEQYF. The CDR3 nucleotides are TGCAGCGTTGTCCTAGCGGGAATCTACGAGCAGTACTTC. This chain links TRBV29-1 with TRBJ2-7, with 9 positions matching TRBD2. Unmatched junction bases numbered 4, after V lost 4 bases and J lost 3 bases. Germline CDR1 and CDR2: SQVTM and ANQGSEA. The length of the CDR3 is 13 residues.

The chain combines TRBV7-8 with TRBJ1-1; no firm D call. The CDR3 sequence is 14 residues long. Trimming took 2 bases from V and 0 from J, leaving 7 bases between them. The germline V gene encodes CDR1 SGHVS and CDR2 FQNEAQ. This CDR3 reads CASSLISVNTEAFF. The CDR3 nucleotides are TGTGCCAGCAGCTTAATCAGCGTGAACACTGAAGCTTTCTTT.

This chain connects TRBV29-1 to TRBJ2-3; 8 positions match TRBD2. With 3 bases clipped from V and 4 bases from J, the junction kept 6 bases outside the gene matches. The CDR3 has 14 residues. Germline V gives CDR1 SQVTM, CDR2 ANQGSEA. CDR3 residues: CSVEAGGRADTQYF. CDR3 in DNA: TGCAGCGTTGAGGCGGGAGGAAGGGCAGATACGCAGTATTTT.

The rearrangement joins TRBV7-2 to TRBJ2-3; weak D call: TRBD2 (7 bases). This CDR3 is built from 14 residues. Between the trimmed V and J ends, which lost 5 bases and 14 bases, there was a span of 23 bases. Germline loops: CDR1 SGHTA, CDR2 FQGNSA. The CDR3, as DNA: TGTGCCAGCAGCGGACAGTTGGGGGGGGCCCCGGCGTATTTT. Its protein is CASSGQLGGAPAYF.

The chain couples TRBV5-4 to TRBJ2-5, with D uncertain. V was clipped by 3 bases and J by 0 bases, with 6 bases between them. The germline CDR1 and CDR2 sequences are SGHNT and YYREEE (reference sequence). This CDR3 has 13 amino acids. CDR3 DNA: TGTGCCAGCAGCTCCCGGGACCAAGAGACCCAGTACTTC. Translated, it gives CASSSRDQETQYF.

This clone was seen a few times. The chain is built from TRBV30 and TRBJ2-7; 9 bases line up with TRBD2. The CDR3 extends over 15 amino acids. Germline V gene lookup returns CDR1 GTSNPN and CDR2 SVGIG (reference sequence). V shed 0 bases and J 2 bases; nucleotides not matched to a gene: 5. The CDR3, as DNA: TGTGCCTGGAGTGTTAGCGGGAGCATAACCTACGAGCAGTACTTC. Translating gives CAWSVSGSITYEQYF.

V is TRBV5-6 and J is TRBJ1-4; 8 bases are a match to TRBD1. CDR3 size: 15 residues. The V and J ends lost 0 bases and 7 bases, in that order; junction bases with no gene match: 5. The germline V gene has CDR1 SGHDT and CDR2 YYEEEE. Here the CDR3 reads CASSLADRGPEKLFF. CDR3 bases: TGTGCCAGCAGCTTGGCAGACAGGGGCCCTGAAAAACTGTTTTTT.

The chain carries TRBV9 and TRBJ2-3, with D perhaps TRBD2 (5 bases). Germline assignment: CDR1 SGDLS and CDR2 YYNGEE. Trimming took off 7 bases at V and 0 bases at J, with 12 bases between the two ends. This CDR3 is 14 amino acids long. This CDR3 reads CASGPRGSTDTQYF. For the CDR3, the DNA is TGTGCCAGCGGTCCAAGAGGGAGCACAGATACGCAGTATTTT.

This clone has only a few counts. This chain uses TRBV28 with TRBJ2-3; the match to TRBD2 covers 8 bases. V was pared by 3 bases and J by 5 bases, with 10 bases of the junction left unmatched. CDR1 is MDHEN and CDR2 is SYDVKM in the germline V gene. The CDR3 has 16 residues. The CDR3 is CASSFPSGRGGDTQYF. The CDR3 DNA is TGTGCCAGCAGTTTCCCTAGCGGGCGCGGAGGAGATACGCAGTATTTT.

This clone has just one count. The CDR3 loop reads CASSLALKARNNSPLHF. As DNA, the CDR3 is TGTGCCAGCAGCTTAGCCTTGAAAGCTAGAAATAATTCACCCCTCCACTTT. The chain links TRBV7-6 to TRBJ1-6; D gene uncertain. Germline V lookup: CDR1 SGHVS, CDR2 FNYEAQ. The V end was cut by 0 bases, the J end by 5 bases, with 14 bases between. The CDR3 has 17 residues. Full variable domain (outside the CDR3, taken from reference TRBV7-6 and TRBJ1-6): GAGVSQSPRYKVTKRGQDVALRCDPISGHVSLYWYRQALGQGPEFLTYFNYEAQQDKSGLPNDRFSAERPEGSISTLTIQRTEQRDSAMYRCASSLALKARNNSPLHFGNGTRLTVT.

A few counts support this clone. V usage is TRBV2 and J usage is TRBJ2-3, with TRBD2 matching over 7 bases. Germline V CDR1 and CDR2: SNHLY, FYNNEI. J was trimmed by 0 bases and V by 6 bases; bases with no gene match: 6. The CDR3 totals 15 residues. CDR3 sequence (DNA): TGTGCCAGCAGGCGGGAGCGGGGAAGCACAGATACGCAGTATTTT. Translation: CASRRERGSTDTQYF.

The chain couples TRBV28 to TRBJ1-2; D may be TRBD1 (6 bases). The V gene lost 5 bases and the J gene lost 2 bases, with 15 bases spanning the gap. CDR1 is MDHEN and CDR2 is SYDVKM in the germline V gene. The CDR3 consists of 15 residues. The CDR3 DNA is TGTGCCAGCAGTACTAACCCGGGACAAAACTATGGCTACACCTTC. Translation: CASSTNPGQNYGYTF.

V usage is TRBV3-1 (or the pseudogene TRBV3-2) and J usage is TRBJ1-4; 11 bases are shared with TRBD1. V trimming: 0 bases; J trimming: 2 bases; junction bases outside the gene matches: 5. CDR3 length equals 18 residues. CDR1 and CDR2 from the germline V gene are LGHDT and YNNKEL (reference sequence). DNA of the CDR3: TGTGCCAGCAGCCAAGATTGGGGACAGGGGGTGACTAATGAAAAACTGTTTTTT. Translated: CASSQDWGQGVTNEKLFF.

V is TRBV28 and J is TRBJ2-3; tentative D call: TRBD1 (5 bases). V dropped 6 bases and J dropped 8 bases, with 18 bases sitting between them. From germline, CDR1 is MDHEN and CDR2 SYDVKM. The CDR3 has 14 amino acids. Here the CDR3 reads CASSLAAGSGTQYF. CDR3 sequence (DNA): TGTGCCAGCAGCCTTGCTGCAGGGTCAGGTACGCAGTATTTT. The whole variable domain, remainder taken from reference TRBV28 and TRBJ2-3, is DVKVTQSSRYLVKRTGEKVFLECVQDMDHENMFWYRQDPGLGLRLIYFSYDVKMKEKGDIPEGYSVSREKKERFSLILESASTNQTSMYLCASSLAAGSGTQYFGPGTRLTVL.

The chain uses TRBV7-2 and TRBJ1-2; no clear D gene. V was pared by 0 bases and J by 2 bases, with 7 bases between. The germline gives CDR1 SGHTA, CDR2 FQGNSA. CDR3 length: 14 amino acids. The CDR3 DNA sequence: TGTGCCAGCAGCTTAGCGATGGGGAACTATGGCTACACCTTC. It specifies CASSLAMGNYGYTF.

V usage is TRBV9 and J usage is TRBJ1-6; 7 bases are shared with TRBD1. Germline CDR1 is SGDLS and CDR2 is YYNGEE. This CDR3 is built from 15 residues. V lost 4 bases to trimming and J lost 10 bases; unmatched junction nucleotides: 11. In DNA, the CDR3 is TGTGCCAGCAGCCCCCGACAGGGTCAGAACTCACCCCTCCACTTT. Translated, it gives CASSPRQGQNSPLHF.

The chain couples TRBV2 to TRBJ2-7; a weak D match, TRBD2 (6 bases). In germline, CDR1 is SNHLY, CDR2 FYNNEI. CDR3 length: 12 residues. The DNA for the CDR3 is TGTGCTTTGCGGAGGGCCCCCTACGAGCAGTACTTC. Its protein is CALRRAPYEQYF.

This rearrangement joins TRBV27 to TRBJ1-2; D uncertain. The CDR3 is 14 amino acids. Per germline, CDR1 MNHEY and CDR2 SMNVEV (reference sequence). Trimming pared 6 bases from V and 2 bases from J, leaving 13 bases between. The CDR3 bases are TGTGCCAGCAGCAGACCCGGGGAGAACTATGGCTACACCTTC. This translates into CASSRPGENYGYTF.

This chain uses TRBV5-1 with TRBJ2-3; D remains unclear. Trimming pared 0 bases from V and 1 base from J, leaving 12 bases between. Germline loops: CDR1 SGHRS, CDR2 YFSETQ. The CDR3 is made up of 16 amino acids. This chain's CDR3 is CASSLASLPGTDTQYF. CDR3 sequence (DNA): TGCGCCAGCAGCTTGGCCTCACTCCCTGGCACAGATACGCAGTATTTT.

The V and J genes are TRBV4-1 and TRBJ2-3; 10 nucleotides line up with TRBD1. CDR3 length: 16 amino acids. CDR1 and CDR2 from the germline V gene are MGHRA and YSYEKL. V was clipped by 4 bases and J by 5 bases; unmatched bases: 9. CDR3 sequence (DNA): TGCGCCAGCAGCCGAGGACAGGGGGAGTTCAAAGATACGCAGTATTTT. Translated: CASSRGQGEFKDTQYF.

The chain combines TRBV19 with TRBJ2-7; D is ambiguous. Trimming stripped 5 bases from V and 1 base from J, with 12 bases between. CDR1 is LNHDA and CDR2 is SQIVND in the germline V gene (reference sequence). The CDR3 is 14 amino acids. The chain's CDR3 is CASSLRHASYEQYF. The CDR3 region has the DNA TGTGCCAGTAGTCTCCGACACGCATCCTACGAGCAGTACTTC.

This chain uses TRBV7-8 with TRBJ2-3; D possibly corresponds to TRBD1 (7 bases). The CDR3 is made up of 16 amino acids. The germline gives CDR1 SGHVS, CDR2 FQNEAQ. Between the trimmed V and J ends, which lost 6 bases and 1 base, there was a span of 17 bases. This CDR3 is CASSLNRGGGTDTQYF. For the CDR3, the DNA is TGTGCCAGCAGTCTTAACAGGGGAGGAGGCACAGATACGCAGTATTTT.